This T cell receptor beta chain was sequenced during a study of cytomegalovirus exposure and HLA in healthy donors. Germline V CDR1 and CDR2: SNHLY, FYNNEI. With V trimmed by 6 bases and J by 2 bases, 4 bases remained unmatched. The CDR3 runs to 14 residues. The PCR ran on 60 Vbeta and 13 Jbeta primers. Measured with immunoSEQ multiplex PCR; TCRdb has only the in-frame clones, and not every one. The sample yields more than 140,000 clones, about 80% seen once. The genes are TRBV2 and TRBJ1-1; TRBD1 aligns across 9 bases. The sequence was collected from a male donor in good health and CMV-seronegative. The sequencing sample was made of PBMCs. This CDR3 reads CASRDRGINTEAFF. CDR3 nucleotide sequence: TGTGCCAGCAGGGACAGGGGCATTAACACTGAAGCTTTCTTT.